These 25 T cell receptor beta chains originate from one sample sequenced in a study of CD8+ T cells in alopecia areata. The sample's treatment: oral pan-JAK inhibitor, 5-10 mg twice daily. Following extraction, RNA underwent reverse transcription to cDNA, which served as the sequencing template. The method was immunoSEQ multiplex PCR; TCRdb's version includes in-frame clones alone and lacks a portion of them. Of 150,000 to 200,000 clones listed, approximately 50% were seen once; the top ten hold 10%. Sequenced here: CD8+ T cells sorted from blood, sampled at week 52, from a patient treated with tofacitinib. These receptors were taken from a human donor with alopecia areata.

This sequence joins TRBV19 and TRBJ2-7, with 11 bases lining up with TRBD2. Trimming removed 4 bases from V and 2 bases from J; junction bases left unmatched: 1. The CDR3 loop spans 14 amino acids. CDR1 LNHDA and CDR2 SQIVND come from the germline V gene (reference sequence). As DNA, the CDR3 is TGTGCCAGTAGTAAGACTAGCGGGGCCTACGAGCAGTACTTC. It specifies CASSKTSGAYEQYF.

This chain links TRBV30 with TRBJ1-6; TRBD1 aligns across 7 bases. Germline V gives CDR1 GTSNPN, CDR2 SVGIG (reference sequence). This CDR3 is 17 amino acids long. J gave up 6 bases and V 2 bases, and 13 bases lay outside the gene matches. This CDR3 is CAWSITGGGASNSPLHF. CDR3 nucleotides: TGTGCCTGGAGTATAACGGGAGGGGGCGCAAGTAATTCACCCCTCCACTTT.

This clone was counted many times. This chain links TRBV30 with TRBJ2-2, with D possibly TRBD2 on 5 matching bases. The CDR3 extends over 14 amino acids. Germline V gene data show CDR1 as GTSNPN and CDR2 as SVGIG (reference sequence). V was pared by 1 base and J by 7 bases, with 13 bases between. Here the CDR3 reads CAWSEGLAGGELFF. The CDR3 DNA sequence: TGTGCCTGGAGTGAAGGCCTAGCAGGCGGGGAGCTGTTTTTT.

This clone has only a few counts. CDR3 sequence reads: CAWSVGISPFF. The CDR3 DNA reads as TGTGCCTGGAGTGTAGGGATATCGCCGTTCTTC. The chain carries TRBV30 and TRBJ2-1, with unresolved D. Germline assignment: CDR1 GTSNPN and CDR2 SVGIG (reference sequence). The CDR3 is 11 residues long. V gave up 0 bases and J gave up 15 bases, with 12 bases separating them.

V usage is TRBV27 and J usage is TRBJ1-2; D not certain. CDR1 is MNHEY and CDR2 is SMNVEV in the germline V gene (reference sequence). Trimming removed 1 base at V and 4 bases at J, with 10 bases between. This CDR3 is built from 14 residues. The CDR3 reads CASSLYGESYGYTF. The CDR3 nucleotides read TGTGCCAGCAGTTTATACGGCGAGAGCTATGGCTACACCTTC.

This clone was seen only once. CDR3 residues: CASSQLGNSNQPQHF. The CDR3 coding sequence is TGCGCCAGCAGCCAACTAGGGAATAGCAATCAGCCCCAGCATTTT. This chain connects TRBV4-1 to TRBJ1-5; D unclear. Germline lookup yields CDR1 MGHRA and CDR2 YSYEKL. The CDR3 is made up of 15 amino acids. Trimming pared 2 bases from V and 0 bases from J, leaving 8 bases between.

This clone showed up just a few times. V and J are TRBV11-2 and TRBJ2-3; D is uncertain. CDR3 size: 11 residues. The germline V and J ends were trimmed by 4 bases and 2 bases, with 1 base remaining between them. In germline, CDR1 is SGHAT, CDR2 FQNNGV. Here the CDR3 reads CASSSTDTQYF. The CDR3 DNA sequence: TGTGCCAGCAGCTCCACAGATACGCAGTATTTT.

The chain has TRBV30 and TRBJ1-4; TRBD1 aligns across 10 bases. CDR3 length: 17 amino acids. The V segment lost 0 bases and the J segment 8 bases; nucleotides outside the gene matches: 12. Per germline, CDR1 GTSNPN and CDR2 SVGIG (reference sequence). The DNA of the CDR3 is TGTGCCTGGAGTGTAACTCCCCGACAGGGGGCAGGAGAAAAACTGTTTTTT. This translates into CAWSVTPRQGAGEKLFF.

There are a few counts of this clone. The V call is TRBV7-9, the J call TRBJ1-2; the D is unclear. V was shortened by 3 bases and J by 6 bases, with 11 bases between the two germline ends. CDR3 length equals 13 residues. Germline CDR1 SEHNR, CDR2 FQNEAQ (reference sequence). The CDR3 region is CASSFLGYNGYTF. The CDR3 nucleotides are TGTGCCAGCAGCTTTCTCGGCTACAATGGCTACACCTTC.

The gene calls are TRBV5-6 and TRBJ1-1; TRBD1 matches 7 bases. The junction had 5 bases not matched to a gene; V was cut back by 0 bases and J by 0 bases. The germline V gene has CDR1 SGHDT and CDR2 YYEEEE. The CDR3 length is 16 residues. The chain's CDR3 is CASSLGDRLMNTEAFF. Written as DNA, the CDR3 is TGTGCCAGCAGCTTGGGGGACAGACTAATGAACACTGAAGCTTTCTTT.

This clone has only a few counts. CDR3 in amino acids: CASSLRAGANVLTF. DNA of the CDR3: TGTGCCAGCAGCTTACGGGCTGGGGCCAACGTCCTGACTTTC. The chain has TRBV7-9 and TRBJ2-6; D ambiguous. Trimming took 2 bases from V and 2 from J, leaving 4 bases between them. Per germline, CDR1 SEHNR and CDR2 FQNEAQ (reference sequence). The CDR3 is made up of 14 amino acids.

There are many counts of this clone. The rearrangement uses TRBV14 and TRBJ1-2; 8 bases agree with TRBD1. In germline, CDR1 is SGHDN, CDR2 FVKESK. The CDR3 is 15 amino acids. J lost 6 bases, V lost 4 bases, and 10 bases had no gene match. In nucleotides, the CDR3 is TGTGCCAGCAGCCCTATGGAGGACAGGGTTAATGGCTACACCTTC. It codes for CASSPMEDRVNGYTF.

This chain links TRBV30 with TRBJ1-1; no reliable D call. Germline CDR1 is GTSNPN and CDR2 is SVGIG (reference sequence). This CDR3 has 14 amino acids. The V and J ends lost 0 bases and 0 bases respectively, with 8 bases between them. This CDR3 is CAWSVVGLNTEAFF. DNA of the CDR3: TGTGCCTGGAGTGTGGTGGGATTGAACACTGAAGCTTTCTTT.

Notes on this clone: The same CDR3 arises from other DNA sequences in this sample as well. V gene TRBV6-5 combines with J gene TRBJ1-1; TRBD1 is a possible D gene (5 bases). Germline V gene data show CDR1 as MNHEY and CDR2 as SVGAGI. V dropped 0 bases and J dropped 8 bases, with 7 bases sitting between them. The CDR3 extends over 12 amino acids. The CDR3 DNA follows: TGTGCCAGCAGTTACTCGGAGGGGGAAGCTTTCTTT. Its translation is CASSYSEGEAFF.

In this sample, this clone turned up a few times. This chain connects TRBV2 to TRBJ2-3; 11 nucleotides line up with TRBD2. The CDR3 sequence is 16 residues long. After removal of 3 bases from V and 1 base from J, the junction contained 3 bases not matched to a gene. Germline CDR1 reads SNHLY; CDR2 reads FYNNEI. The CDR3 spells CASSDSTSGGTDTQYF. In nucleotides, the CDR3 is TGTGCCAGCAGTGACTCGACTAGCGGGGGCACAGATACGCAGTATTTT.

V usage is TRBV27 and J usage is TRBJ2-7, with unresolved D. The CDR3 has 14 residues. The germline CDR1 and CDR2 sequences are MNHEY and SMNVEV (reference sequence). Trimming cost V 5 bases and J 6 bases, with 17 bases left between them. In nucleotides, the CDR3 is TGTGCCAGCAGTCAGACACCCCGAGCGTCCGAGCAGTACTTC. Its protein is CASSQTPRASEQYF.

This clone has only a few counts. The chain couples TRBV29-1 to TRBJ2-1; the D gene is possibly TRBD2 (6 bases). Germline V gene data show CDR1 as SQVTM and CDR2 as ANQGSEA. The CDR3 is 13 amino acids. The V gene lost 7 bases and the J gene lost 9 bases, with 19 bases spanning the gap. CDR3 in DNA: TGCAGCGCCCAGTGGGGACTCGACACTGAGCAGTTCTTC. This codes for CSAQWGLDTEQFF.

CDR3 in DNA: TGTGCCAGCAGTGGACGTACCTCAGGGTTTGGCTATGGCTACACCTTC. Residues: CASSGRTSGFGYGYTF. The chain combines TRBV27 with TRBJ1-2, with D tentatively TRBD1 (5 bases). Germline assignment: CDR1 MNHEY and CDR2 SMNVEV (reference sequence). Trimming shortened V by 5 bases and J by 4 bases, and 20 bases separated the two germline ends. This CDR3 comprises 16 residues.

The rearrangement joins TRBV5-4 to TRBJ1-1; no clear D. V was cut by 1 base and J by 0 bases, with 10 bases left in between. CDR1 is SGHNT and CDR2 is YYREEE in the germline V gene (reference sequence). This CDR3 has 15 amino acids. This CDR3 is CASSLSRSMNTEAFF. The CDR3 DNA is TGTGCCAGCAGCTTGTCGCGGAGTATGAACACTGAAGCTTTCTTT.

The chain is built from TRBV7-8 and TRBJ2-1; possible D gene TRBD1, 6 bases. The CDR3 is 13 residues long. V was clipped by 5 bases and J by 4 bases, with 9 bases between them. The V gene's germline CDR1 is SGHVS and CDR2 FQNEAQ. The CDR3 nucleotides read TGTGCCAGCAGCACCACAGGGTACAATGAGCAGTTCTTC. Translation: CASSTTGYNEQFF.

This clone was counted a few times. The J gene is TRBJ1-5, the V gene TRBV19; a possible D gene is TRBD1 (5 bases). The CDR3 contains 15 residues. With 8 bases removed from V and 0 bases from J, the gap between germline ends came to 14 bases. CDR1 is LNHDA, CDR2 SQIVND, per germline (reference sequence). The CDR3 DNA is TGTGCCAGTGGAACAGGAGACTATAGCAATCAGCCCCAGCATTTT. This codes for CASGTGDYSNQPQHF.

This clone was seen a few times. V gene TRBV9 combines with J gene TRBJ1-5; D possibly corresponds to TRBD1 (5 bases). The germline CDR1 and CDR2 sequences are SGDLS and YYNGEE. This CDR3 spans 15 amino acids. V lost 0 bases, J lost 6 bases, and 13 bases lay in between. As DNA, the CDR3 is TGTGCCAGCAGCGTAGATGGCAGGGCGGGTCAGCCCCAGCATTTT. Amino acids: CASSVDGRAGQPQHF.

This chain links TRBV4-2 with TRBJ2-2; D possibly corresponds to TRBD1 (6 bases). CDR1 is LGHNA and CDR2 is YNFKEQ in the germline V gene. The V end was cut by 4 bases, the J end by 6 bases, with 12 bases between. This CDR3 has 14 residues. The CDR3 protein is CASSRNRVSGELFF. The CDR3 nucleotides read TGTGCCAGCAGCCGTAACAGGGTTTCCGGGGAGCTGTTTTTT.

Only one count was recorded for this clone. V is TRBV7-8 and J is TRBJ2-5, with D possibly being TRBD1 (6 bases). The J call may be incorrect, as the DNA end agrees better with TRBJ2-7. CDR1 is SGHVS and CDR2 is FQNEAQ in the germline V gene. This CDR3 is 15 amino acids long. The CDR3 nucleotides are TGTGCCAGCAGCTCGTCACAGGGTACTCGCTACGAGCAGTACTTC. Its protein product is CASSSSQGTRYEQYF.

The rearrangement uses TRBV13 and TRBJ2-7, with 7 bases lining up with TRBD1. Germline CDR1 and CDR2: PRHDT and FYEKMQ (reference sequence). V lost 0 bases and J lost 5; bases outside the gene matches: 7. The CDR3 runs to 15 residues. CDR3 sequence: CASSLGQGSAHEQYF. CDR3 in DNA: TGTGCCAGCAGCTTAGGACAGGGGAGTGCCCACGAGCAGTACTTC.